The 3 T cell receptor beta chains below all came from one sample that was sequenced in a study of blood T cell repertoires in COVID-19. Some clones are missing from TCRdb's copy, which holds only in-frame ones; the method was immunoSEQ multiplex PCR. The table lists 43,000 or so clones, roughly 86% of them singletons. The sample was peripheral blood. The receptor source for this set is a man aged 60-69 years with active or convalescent COVID-19.

The chain uses TRBV4-1 and TRBJ2-7, with D unresolved. This CDR3 has 14 amino acids. Per germline, CDR1 MGHRA and CDR2 YSYEKL. V lost 1 base and J 0 bases, leaving 7 bases between the germline ends. CDR3 in amino acids: CASSQGASSYEQYF. The CDR3 DNA reads TGCGCCAGCAGCCAAGGGGCCTCCTCCTACGAGCAGTACTTC.

This clone is categorized as large. The chain employs TRBV3-1 (or the pseudogene TRBV3-2) and TRBJ1-2, with D possibly being TRBD1 (6 bases). From germline, CDR1 is LGHDT and CDR2 YNNKEL (reference sequence). CDR3 size: 20 residues. Trimming removed 1 base from V and 1 base from J, with 25 bases in between. CDR3 coding DNA: TGTGCCAGCAGCCAAGGGACCGCCGGACAGCTATACTTAATTAACTATGGCTACACCTTC. Protein sequence: CASSQGTAGQLYLINYGYTF.

The chain has TRBV2 and TRBJ2-1; no firm D call. The ends were cut back, 4 bases at V and 8 bases at J, with 6 bases in the middle. Germline V gives CDR1 SNHLY, CDR2 FYNNEI. The CDR3 is made up of 11 amino acids. This CDR3 reads CASSVRYEQFF. The CDR3 coding sequence is TGTGCCAGCAGTGTCAGGTATGAGCAGTTCTTC.